A selection of T cell receptor beta chains follows, all from one sample in a study of T cells in Graves' hyperthyroidism and ophthalmopathy. In TCRdb, the multiplex PCR reads were re-called with MiXCR into one record per CDR3 protein. This table has about 700,000 distinct CDR3 sequences, around 15% appearing once. Source material: blood. Receptors were obtained from a woman aged 18 to 35 with Graves' hyperthyroidism. CDR3s include the opening cysteine and the closing phenylalanine or tryptophan. D genes are given only for firm matches. Expanded clones are given a class, and other clones once, few, many or no size at all.

j_call: TRBJ2-5; d_call: -; cdr3_length: 14; v_call: TRBV10-3; clone_size: few; cdr3_nt: TGTGCCATCAGTAGCGGAGAGTACCAAGAGACCCAGTACTTC; cdr3_aa: CAISSGEYQETQYF
j_call: TRBJ1-1; d_call: -; cdr3_length: 15; v_call: TRBV7-9; clone_size: many; cdr3_nt: TGTGCCAGCAGCGTGGAGGGGGGCGTGGGCACTGAAGCTTTCTTT; cdr3_aa: CASSVEGGVGTEAFF
j_call: TRBJ2-3; d_call: -; cdr3_length: 15; v_call: TRBV27; clone_size: many; cdr3_nt: TGTGCCAGCAGAGGACACCTCGAGCTCACAGATACGCAGTATTTT; cdr3_aa: CASRGHLELTDTQYF
j_call: TRBJ2-2; d_call: -; cdr3_length: 14; v_call: TRBV25-1; clone_size: -; cdr3_nt: TGTGCCAGCAGTGGGGTCGCGGAACCCGGGGAGCTGTTTTTT; cdr3_aa: CASSGVAEPGELFF
j_call: TRBJ2-2; d_call: -; cdr3_length: 17; v_call: TRBV4-1; clone_size: few; cdr3_nt: TGCGCCAGCAGCCAAGATCCGGGTCTTACAGGGCCCGGGGAGCTGTTTTTT; cdr3_aa: CASSQDPGLTGPGELFF
j_call: TRBJ2-7; d_call: -; cdr3_length: 14; v_call: TRBV28; clone_size: many; cdr3_nt: TGTGCCAGCAGTTCTCCGGGTCCCCCTTACGAGCAGTACTTC; cdr3_aa: CASSSPGPPYEQYF
j_call: TRBJ2-2; d_call: -; cdr3_length: 14; v_call: TRBV11-1; clone_size: few; cdr3_nt: TGTGCCAGCAGCCCGCGGTCTAACACCGGGGAGCTGTTTTTT; cdr3_aa: CASSPRSNTGELFF
j_call: TRBJ1-5; d_call: TRBD1; cdr3_length: 14; v_call: TRBV28; clone_size: many; cdr3_nt: TGTGCCAGCAGTCCAGGGACAGTAGGGCAGCCCCAGCATTTT; cdr3_aa: CASSPGTVGQPQHF
j_call: TRBJ2-7; d_call: -; cdr3_length: 18; v_call: TRBV28; clone_size: -; cdr3_nt: TGTGCCAGCAGTTTCTCTTCCCCTTGGACACCTTACCACTACGAGCAGTACTTC; cdr3_aa: CASSFSSPWTPYHYEQYF
j_call: TRBJ1-1; d_call: TRBD1; cdr3_length: 20; v_call: TRBV28; clone_size: -; cdr3_nt: TGTGCCAGCAGTTTCCATTTAGAAAGGGACAGGGGGGAACTGAACACTGAAGCTTTCTTT; cdr3_aa: CASSFHLERDRGELNTEAFF
j_call: TRBJ2-3; d_call: TRBD2; cdr3_length: 15; v_call: TRBV20-1; clone_size: few; cdr3_nt: TGCAGTGCTAGAGCTAGCGGGGGAGGGGGAGATACGCAGTATTTT; cdr3_aa: CSARASGGGGDTQYF
j_call: TRBJ1-1; d_call: -; cdr3_length: 13; v_call: TRBV18; clone_size: many; cdr3_nt: TGTGCCAGCTCACCCCAGGAGCGCACTGAAGCTTTCTTT; cdr3_aa: CASSPQERTEAFF
j_call: TRBJ1-1; d_call: -; cdr3_length: 11; v_call: TRBV28; clone_size: many; cdr3_nt: TGTGCCAGCAGCGAAGGAGGTTCTGCTTTCTTT; cdr3_aa: CASSEGGSAFF
j_call: TRBJ1-1; d_call: -; cdr3_length: 12; v_call: TRBV18; clone_size: -; cdr3_nt: TGTGCCAGCTCACCACCCAACGGCGACGCTTTCTTT; cdr3_aa: CASSPPNGDAFF
j_call: TRBJ2-1; d_call: TRBD2; cdr3_length: 15; v_call: TRBV7-9; clone_size: many; cdr3_nt: TGTGCCAGCAGCTTTGGCGGGAGGGCCTTAGGTGAGCAGTTCTTC; cdr3_aa: CASSFGGRALGEQFF
j_call: TRBJ1-4; d_call: -; cdr3_length: 15; v_call: TRBV7-9; clone_size: many; cdr3_nt: TGTGCCAGCAGCTTAGCTGTTAGACGGAAGGAAAAACTGTTTTTT; cdr3_aa: CASSLAVRRKEKLFF
j_call: TRBJ2-1; d_call: TRBD2; cdr3_length: 16; v_call: TRBV28; clone_size: -; cdr3_nt: TGTGCCACCTTTACATTAGCGGGAAATTCCTACAATGAGCAGTTCTTC; cdr3_aa: CATFTLAGNSYNEQFF
j_call: TRBJ1-4; d_call: -; cdr3_length: 15; v_call: TRBV15; clone_size: few; cdr3_nt: TGTGCCACCAGCTTCTTACAGGTCGTAAGAGAAAAACTGTTTTTT; cdr3_aa: CATSFLQVVREKLFF
j_call: TRBJ2-7; d_call: TRBD2; cdr3_length: 13; v_call: TRBV5-1; clone_size: -; cdr3_nt: TGTGCCAGCAGCATACTCACTAGCGGGGAGCAGTACTTC; cdr3_aa: CASSILTSGEQYF
j_call: TRBJ1-1; d_call: TRBD1; cdr3_length: 14; v_call: TRBV29-1; clone_size: few; cdr3_nt: TGCAGCGCGGGACAGTGGGGGATGAACACTGAAGCTTTCTTT; cdr3_aa: CSAGQWGMNTEAFF
j_call: TRBJ2-7; d_call: TRBD2; cdr3_length: 15; v_call: TRBV11-3; clone_size: many; cdr3_nt: TGTGCCAGCAGCCACAACTTAGCGGGAGGGGGCGAGCAGTACTTC; cdr3_aa: CASSHNLAGGGEQYF
j_call: TRBJ1-1; d_call: TRBD1; cdr3_length: 13; v_call: TRBV6-2/TRBV6-3; clone_size: -; cdr3_nt: TGTGCCAGCAGTGTTACAGGGGAGTCTGAAGCTTTCTTT; cdr3_aa: CASSVTGESEAFF
j_call: TRBJ2-1; d_call: -; cdr3_length: 16; v_call: TRBV11-3; clone_size: -; cdr3_nt: TGTGCCAGCAGCTTACGAGGGCCGAGCTCCTACAATGAGCAGTTCTTC; cdr3_aa: CASSLRGPSSYNEQFF
j_call: TRBJ2-3; d_call: TRBD2; cdr3_length: 15; v_call: TRBV6-1; clone_size: many; cdr3_nt: TGTGCCAGCAGAACAGCTAGCGGGACGATAGATACGCAGTATTTT; cdr3_aa: CASRTASGTIDTQYF
j_call: TRBJ2-1; d_call: -; cdr3_length: 15; v_call: TRBV5-5; clone_size: -; cdr3_nt: TGTGCCAGCAGCTTGGACGGGGGCGCAAAGAATGAGCAGTTCTTC; cdr3_aa: CASSLDGGAKNEQFF
j_call: TRBJ1-2; d_call: -; cdr3_length: 13; v_call: TRBV28; clone_size: few; cdr3_nt: TGTGCCAGCCAGGGAGATCCTAACTATGGCTACACCTTC; cdr3_aa: CASQGDPNYGYTF
j_call: TRBJ2-7; d_call: TRBD2; cdr3_length: 14; v_call: TRBV20-1; clone_size: -; cdr3_nt: TGCAGTGCTAGAATTTGGACTAGCGGGATTGAGCAGTACTTC; cdr3_aa: CSARIWTSGIEQYF
j_call: TRBJ2-1; d_call: TRBD2; cdr3_length: 16; v_call: TRBV24-1; clone_size: once; cdr3_nt: TGTGCCACCAGTGATCCCGGGACTAGCGGGATTTATGAGCAGTTCTTC; cdr3_aa: CATSDPGTSGIYEQFF
j_call: TRBJ2-2; d_call: TRBD1; cdr3_length: 20; v_call: TRBV28; clone_size: few; cdr3_nt: TGTGCCAGCAGTTTGAGCGGACAGGGGCCCTTCTCACTCAACACCGGGGAGCTGTTTTTT; cdr3_aa: CASSLSGQGPFSLNTGELFF
j_call: TRBJ2-1; d_call: -; cdr3_length: 14; v_call: TRBV7-2; clone_size: many; cdr3_nt: TGTGCCAGCGCGGGGTACCCTTCCTACAATGAGCAGTTCTTC; cdr3_aa: CASAGYPSYNEQFF
j_call: TRBJ1-1; d_call: -; cdr3_length: 11; v_call: TRBV5-6; clone_size: many; cdr3_nt: TGTGCCAGCAGCGGGACAACTGAAGCTTTCTTT; cdr3_aa: CASSGTTEAFF
j_call: TRBJ1-2; d_call: -; cdr3_length: 16; v_call: TRBV11-3; clone_size: many; cdr3_nt: TGTGCCAGCAGCTTAGACCCAGGACAGTTTAACTATGGCTACACCTTC; cdr3_aa: CASSLDPGQFNYGYTF
j_call: TRBJ2-7; d_call: TRBD1; cdr3_length: 16; v_call: TRBV18; clone_size: few; cdr3_nt: TGTGCCAGCTCCCTCGGACAGGGGTCCCCCTCCTACGAGCAGTACTTC; cdr3_aa: CASSLGQGSPSYEQYF
j_call: TRBJ1-5; d_call: TRBD1; cdr3_length: 13; v_call: TRBV12-3/TRBV12-4; clone_size: -; cdr3_nt: TGTGCCAGCAGAAGGGACAGGGGACAGCCCCAGCATTTT; cdr3_aa: CASRRDRGQPQHF
j_call: TRBJ1-2; d_call: TRBD1; cdr3_length: 19; v_call: TRBV6-1; clone_size: few; cdr3_nt: TGTGCCAGCAGTCCCAGAGAGCGGACAGGGGCGGCGACACGGTATGGCTACACCTTC; cdr3_aa: CASSPRERTGAATRYGYTF
j_call: TRBJ1-5; d_call: TRBD1; cdr3_length: 15; v_call: TRBV6-1; clone_size: many; cdr3_nt: TGTGCCAGCAGTGTCGGACAGGGATGGTATCAGCCCCAGCATTTT; cdr3_aa: CASSVGQGWYQPQHF
j_call: TRBJ2-3; d_call: -; cdr3_length: 17; v_call: TRBV24-1; clone_size: many; cdr3_nt: TGTGCCACCAGTGATTGGACTTCTAGCGTCAGCACAGATACGCAGTATTTT; cdr3_aa: CATSDWTSSVSTDTQYF
j_call: TRBJ2-3; d_call: TRBD1; cdr3_length: 16; v_call: TRBV24-1; clone_size: -; cdr3_nt: TGTGCCACCAGTCAACCGGGACAGGGACCCACAGATACGCAGTATTTT; cdr3_aa: CATSQPGQGPTDTQYF
j_call: TRBJ2-1; d_call: -; cdr3_length: 13; v_call: TRBV5-1; clone_size: -; cdr3_nt: TGCGCCAGCAGCTTTGTACTAGGCGGTGAGCAGTTCTTC; cdr3_aa: CASSFVLGGEQFF
j_call: TRBJ2-7; d_call: TRBD1; cdr3_length: 15; v_call: TRBV28; clone_size: many; cdr3_nt: TGTGCCAGCAGCCCCTCCGGGACAGTATTCTACGAGCAGTACTTC; cdr3_aa: CASSPSGTVFYEQYF
j_call: TRBJ2-1; d_call: TRBD2; cdr3_length: 14; v_call: TRBV6-5; clone_size: many; cdr3_nt: TGTGCCAGCAGTTACTCTTGGACTAGCGGGGAGCAGTTCTTC; cdr3_aa: CASSYSWTSGEQFF
j_call: TRBJ2-7; d_call: -; cdr3_length: 18; v_call: TRBV4-3; clone_size: few; cdr3_nt: TGCGCCAGCAGCCAAGCATTCACAGGGTTCTCCGGGAACTACGAGCAGTACTTC; cdr3_aa: CASSQAFTGFSGNYEQYF
j_call: TRBJ2-1; d_call: TRBD2; cdr3_length: 17; v_call: TRBV28; clone_size: many; cdr3_nt: TGTGCCAGCAGACATGGCGGGAGGGCCCGCTCCTACAATGAGCAGTTCTTC; cdr3_aa: CASRHGGRARSYNEQFF
j_call: TRBJ2-6; d_call: -; cdr3_length: 16; v_call: TRBV7-9; clone_size: many; cdr3_nt: TGTGCCAGCAGCTTAGTCACAGCCTCTGGGGCCAACGTCCTGACTTTC; cdr3_aa: CASSLVTASGANVLTF
j_call: TRBJ1-1; d_call: -; cdr3_length: 11; v_call: TRBV29-1; clone_size: many; cdr3_nt: TGCAGCGTGGGGGAAGGCACTGAAGCTTTCTTT; cdr3_aa: CSVGEGTEAFF
j_call: TRBJ2-1; d_call: -; cdr3_length: 15; v_call: TRBV6-1; clone_size: few; cdr3_nt: TGTGCCAGCAGTGCCTTAGCGTTCTCCTACAATGAGCAGTTCTTC; cdr3_aa: CASSALAFSYNEQFF
j_call: TRBJ2-5; d_call: -; cdr3_length: 14; v_call: TRBV6-1; clone_size: many; cdr3_nt: TGTGCCAGCAGCCAAGGGGGGGCCCAAGAGACCCAGTACTTC; cdr3_aa: CASSQGGAQETQYF
j_call: TRBJ1-6; d_call: -; cdr3_length: 14; v_call: TRBV20-1; clone_size: many; cdr3_nt: TGCAGTGCCAACAGAGAGGGCTATAATTCACCCCTCCACTTT; cdr3_aa: CSANREGYNSPLHF
j_call: TRBJ2-7; d_call: TRBD1; cdr3_length: 15; v_call: TRBV7-9; clone_size: few; cdr3_nt: TGTGCCAGCAGCCAACTGGGACAGAATTTCTACGAGCAGTACTTC; cdr3_aa: CASSQLGQNFYEQYF
j_call: TRBJ2-7; d_call: -; cdr3_length: 14; v_call: TRBV18; clone_size: many; cdr3_nt: TGTGCCAGCTCACCAGGACCAACATCCTACGAGCAGTACTTC; cdr3_aa: CASSPGPTSYEQYF
j_call: TRBJ2-7; d_call: TRBD1; cdr3_length: 13; v_call: TRBV12-3/TRBV12-4; clone_size: many; cdr3_nt: TGTGCCAGCAGTTTAGGGACAGGGGGCGAGCAGTACTTC; cdr3_aa: CASSLGTGGEQYF
j_call: TRBJ2-1; d_call: -; cdr3_length: 14; v_call: TRBV11-2; clone_size: many; cdr3_nt: TGTGCCAGCAGCCACCGGGACAACTACAATGAGCAGTTCTTC; cdr3_aa: CASSHRDNYNEQFF
j_call: TRBJ1-5; d_call: -; cdr3_length: 16; v_call: TRBV27; clone_size: many; cdr3_nt: TGTGCCAGCAGTTCAAGACAGGACCTAAGCAATCAGCCCCAGCATTTT; cdr3_aa: CASSSRQDLSNQPQHF